This TCR beta chain was profiled in a study of human T cells and chemical hapten exposure. About the study: Largely, small differences in pooled library volume made per-sample TCR yields vary.

Time point here: healthy volunteer bleed at 2 weeks. Before extraction, the whole blood was not fractionated, and total RNA was taken from it. Individual cDNA molecules each carried unique molecular identifiers attached by the library. Study processing details: Counting gave a median of 95,638 TCRs per sample, with values ranging from about 23,224 to 690,600. TCRdb redid the calling of the RACE reads with MiXCR, one entry per CDR3 protein. TCRdb, not the authors, supplied the V and J calls. The sample records about 45,000 distinct CDR3 sequences, approximately 4.8% being singletons. General study results and limits: The number of TCRs above 1 in 1000 frequency did not change after DPC sensitization.

This clonotype was seen many times. Antigen: not known. The CDR3 spans 15 residues. After removal of 3 bases from V and 0 bases from J, the junction contained 5 bases not matched to a gene. Germline V gene sequence: CDR1 DFQATT, CDR2 SNEGSKA (reference sequence). The sequenced sample was whole blood. The chain has TRBV20-1 and TRBJ1-5; 7 bases align to TRBD1. This receptor was identified in a human donor in good health. Some clones in this sample may be carry-over from other donors' samples. CDR3 sequence reads: CSAREQGTSNQPQHF. DNA for the CDR3: TGCAGTGCTAGGGAACAGGGGACTAGCAATCAGCCCCAGCATTTT.